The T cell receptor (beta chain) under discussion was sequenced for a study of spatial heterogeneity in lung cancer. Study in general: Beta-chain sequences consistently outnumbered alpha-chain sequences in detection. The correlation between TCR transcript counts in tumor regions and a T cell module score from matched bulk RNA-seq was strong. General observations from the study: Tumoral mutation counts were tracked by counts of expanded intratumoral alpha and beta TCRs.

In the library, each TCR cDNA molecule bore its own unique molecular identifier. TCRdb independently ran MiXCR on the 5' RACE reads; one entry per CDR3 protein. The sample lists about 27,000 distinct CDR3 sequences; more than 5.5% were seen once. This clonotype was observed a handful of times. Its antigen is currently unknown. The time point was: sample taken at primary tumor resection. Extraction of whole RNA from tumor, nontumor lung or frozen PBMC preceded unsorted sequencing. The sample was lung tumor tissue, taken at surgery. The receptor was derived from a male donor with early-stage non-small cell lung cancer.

DNA for the CDR3: TGTGCCATCAGTGAGAACTACGAGCAGTACTTC. Its translation is CAISENYEQYF. The chain has TRBV10-3 and TRBJ2-7; no firm D call. The CDR3 sequence is 11 residues long. V lost 2 bases to trimming and J lost 3 bases, with 2 bases between them. Germline-derived CDR1 and CDR2 are ENHRY and SYGVKD.